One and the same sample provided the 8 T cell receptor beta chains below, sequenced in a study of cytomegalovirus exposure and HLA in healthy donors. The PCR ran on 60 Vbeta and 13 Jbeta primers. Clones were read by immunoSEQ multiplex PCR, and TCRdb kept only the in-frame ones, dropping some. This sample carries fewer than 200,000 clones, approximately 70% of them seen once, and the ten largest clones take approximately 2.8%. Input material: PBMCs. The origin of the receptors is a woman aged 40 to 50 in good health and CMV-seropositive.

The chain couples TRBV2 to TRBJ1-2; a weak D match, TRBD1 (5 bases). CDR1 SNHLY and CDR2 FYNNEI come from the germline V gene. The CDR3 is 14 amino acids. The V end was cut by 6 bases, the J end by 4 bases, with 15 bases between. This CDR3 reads CASSPGRVIYGYTF. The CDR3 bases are TGTGCCAGCAGCCCCGGCAGGGTGATCTATGGCTACACCTTC.

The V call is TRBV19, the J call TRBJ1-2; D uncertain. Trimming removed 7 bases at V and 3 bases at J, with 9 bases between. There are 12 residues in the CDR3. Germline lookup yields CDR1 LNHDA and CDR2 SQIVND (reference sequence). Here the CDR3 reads CASTAIDYGYTF. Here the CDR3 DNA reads TGTGCCAGTACCGCGATAGACTATGGCTACACCTTC.

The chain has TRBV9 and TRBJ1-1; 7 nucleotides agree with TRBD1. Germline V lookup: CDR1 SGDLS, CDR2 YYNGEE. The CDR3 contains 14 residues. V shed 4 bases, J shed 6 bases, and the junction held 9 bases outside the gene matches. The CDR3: CASSPQTGRPEAFF. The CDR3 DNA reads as TGTGCCAGCAGCCCTCAGACAGGGCGCCCTGAAGCTTTCTTT.

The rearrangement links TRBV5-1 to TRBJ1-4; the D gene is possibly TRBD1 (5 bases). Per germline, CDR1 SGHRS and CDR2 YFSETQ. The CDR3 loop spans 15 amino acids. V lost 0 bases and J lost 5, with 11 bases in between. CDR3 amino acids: CASSLGGSTNEKLFF. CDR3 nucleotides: TGCGCCAGCAGCTTGGGGGGCAGTACGAATGAAAAACTGTTTTTT.

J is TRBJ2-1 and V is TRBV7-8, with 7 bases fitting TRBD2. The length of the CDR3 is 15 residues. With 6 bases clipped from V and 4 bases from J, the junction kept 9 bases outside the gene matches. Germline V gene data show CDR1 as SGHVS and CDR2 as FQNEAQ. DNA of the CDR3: TGTGCCAGCAGTTCTAGCGGAACCTATTACAATGAGCAGTTCTTC. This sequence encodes CASSSSGTYYNEQFF.

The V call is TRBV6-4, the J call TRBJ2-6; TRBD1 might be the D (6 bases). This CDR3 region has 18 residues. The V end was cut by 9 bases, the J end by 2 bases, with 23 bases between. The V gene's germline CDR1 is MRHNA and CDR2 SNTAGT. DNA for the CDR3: TGTGCCAGGACGATTTGGGGGCGAGGACCCCCTGGGGCCAACGTCCTGACTTTC. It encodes CARTIWGRGPPGANVLTF.

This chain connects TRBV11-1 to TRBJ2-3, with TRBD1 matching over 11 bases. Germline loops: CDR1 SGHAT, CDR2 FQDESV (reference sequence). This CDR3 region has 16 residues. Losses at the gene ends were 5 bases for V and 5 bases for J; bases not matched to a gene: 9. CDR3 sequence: CASSPPAGTGGDTQYF. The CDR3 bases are TGTGCCAGCAGCCCACCCGCCGGGACAGGGGGAGATACGCAGTATTTT.

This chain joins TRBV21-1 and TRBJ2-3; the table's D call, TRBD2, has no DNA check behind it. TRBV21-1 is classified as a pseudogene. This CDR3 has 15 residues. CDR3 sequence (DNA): TGTGCCAGCAGCAAGACTAGCGGTAGCACAGATACGCAGTATTTT. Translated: CASSKTSGSTDTQYF.